Listed here are 30 T cell receptor beta chains from one sample, sequenced in a study of response to subunit inactivated influenza vaccine. TCRdb reanalysed the RT-PCR reads using MiXCR and keeps one entry per CDR3 protein. The sample includes around 580,000 distinct CDR3 sequences, roughly 10% seen only once; the top ten take around 9.6%. The sample in question was PBMCs from blood, obtained on the day of vaccination. These receptors were taken from a man between 45 and 60 years old who received an inactivated influenza vaccine.

This clonotype was counted many times. The chain has TRBV7-6 and TRBJ1-2; D is unresolved. Germline V gene data show CDR1 as SGHVS and CDR2 as FNYEAQ. V gave up 5 bases and J gave up 2 bases, with 21 bases separating them. The CDR3 has 17 amino acids. As DNA, the CDR3 is TGTGCCAGCAGCAATTCGGTCGGGTGGGAAACAAACTATGGCTACACCTTC. As protein: CASSNSVGWETNYGYTF.

In its sample, this clonotype was seen a few times. The chain uses TRBV6-5 and TRBJ2-3; D uncertain. The germline V gene encodes CDR1 MNHEY and CDR2 SVGAGI. V dropped 0 bases and J dropped 0 bases, with 13 bases sitting between them. The CDR3 totals 17 residues. CDR3 protein: CASSYSSHPTSTDTQYF. The CDR3 bases are TGTGCCAGCAGTTACTCGTCTCACCCGACTAGCACAGATACGCAGTATTTT.

The chain couples TRBV5-1 to TRBJ2-1, with unresolved D. V lost 0 bases and J lost 11, with 9 bases in between. This CDR3 has 12 amino acids. The germline gives CDR1 SGHRS, CDR2 YFSETQ. CDR3 amino acids: CASSLDPFQQFF. The CDR3 coding sequence is TGCGCCAGCAGCTTGGACCCATTCCAGCAGTTCTTC.

The chain couples TRBV2 to TRBJ1-1, with D tentatively TRBD1 (6 bases). The length of the CDR3 is 11 residues. Germline CDR1 and CDR2: SNHLY and FYNNEI. V was clipped by 5 bases and J by 11 bases, with 12 bases between them. CDR3 DNA: TGTGCCAGCAGTATGGGGGCGGTGGCTTTCTTT. Translation: CASSMGAVAFF.

The chain joins TRBV7-2 to TRBJ1-1; perhaps TRBD1 as D (5 bases). V was shortened by 5 bases and J by 3 bases, with 13 bases between the two germline ends. Germline loops: CDR1 SGHTA, CDR2 FQGNSA. The CDR3 covers 14 residues. CDR3 residues: CASSPFLGHTEAFF. CDR3 DNA sequence: TGTGCCAGCAGCCCCTTTCTGGGGCACACTGAAGCTTTCTTT.

This clonotype was seen more than once but under ten times. The V gene is TRBV4-3, the J gene TRBJ2-7; perhaps D is TRBD1 or TRBD2 (5 bases each). The CDR3 sequence is 16 residues long. Germline CDR1 reads LGHNA; CDR2 reads YSLEER. Trimming pared 1 base from V and 4 bases from J, leaving 17 bases between. The CDR3 protein is CASSQGIAGTEYEQYF. DNA of the CDR3: TGCGCCAGCAGCCAAGGAATAGCCGGGACGGAATACGAGCAGTACTTC.

The genes are TRBV3-1 and TRBJ1-6; D unclear. This CDR3 has 13 residues. V was trimmed by 5 bases and J by 4 bases, leaving 6 bases between them. From germline, CDR1 is LGHDT and CDR2 YNNKEL (reference sequence). CDR3 protein: CASSSPYNSPLHF. CDR3 nucleotides: TGTGCCAGCAGCTCGCCTTATAATTCACCCCTCCACTTT.

This clonotype has ten or more counts. The chain has TRBV20-1 and TRBJ2-7; D possibly corresponds to TRBD2 (6 bases). CDR1 and CDR2 (germline): DFQATT, SNEGSKA (reference sequence). Between the trimmed V and J ends, which lost 5 bases and 0 bases, there was a span of 14 bases. The length of the CDR3 is 14 residues. This CDR3 reads CSALGGTNSYEQYF. The CDR3 nucleotides read TGCAGTGCTTTAGGCGGGACCAACTCCTACGAGCAGTACTTC.

A few counts support this clonotype. The chain links TRBV5-1 to TRBJ2-2, with 8 bases aligning to TRBD1. Unmatched junction bases numbered 6, after V lost 5 bases and J lost 3 bases. The CDR3 length is 15 residues. Germline CDR1 is SGHRS and CDR2 is YFSETQ. CDR3 protein: CASRDGQGDTGELFF. CDR3 DNA sequence: TGCGCCAGCAGGGACGGACAGGGTGACACCGGGGAGCTGTTTTTT. The entire variable domain, with the rest obtained from reference TRBV5-1 and TRBJ2-2, is as follows: KAGVTQTPRYLIKTRGQQVTLSCSPISGHRSVSWYQQTPGQGLQFLFEYFSETQRNKGNFPGRFSGRQFSNSRSEMNVSTLELGDSALYLCASRDGQGDTGELFFGEGSRLTVL.

This chain links TRBV12-3 or TRBV12-4 with TRBJ2-3; D ambiguous. The CDR3 sequence is 15 residues long. With 5 bases removed from V and 2 bases from J, the gap between germline ends came to 14 bases. CDR3: CASSPWDIYTDTQYF. Here the CDR3 DNA reads TGTGCCAGCAGTCCTTGGGATATCTACACAGATACGCAGTATTTT.

CDR3 region: CSAPIPSSGVYEQYF. The CDR3 region has the DNA TGCAGTGCCCCTATCCCTTCTAGCGGAGTCTACGAGCAGTACTTC. V is TRBV20-1 and J is TRBJ2-7; 7 positions match TRBD2. In germline, CDR1 is DFQATT, CDR2 SNEGSKA (reference sequence). V gave up 6 bases and J gave up 3 bases; unmatched junction bases: 14. The CDR3 totals 15 residues.

V usage is TRBV27 and J usage is TRBJ2-7, with 7 bases fitting TRBD1. CDR3 size: 14 residues. Germline V gene lookup returns CDR1 MNHEY and CDR2 SMNVEV (reference sequence). The V gene end was trimmed by 6 bases and the J gene end by 0 bases; junction bases not matched to a gene: 5. The CDR3 DNA follows: TGTGCCAGCAGGGCACAGGGGCTCTCCTACGAGCAGTACTTC. It codes for CASRAQGLSYEQYF.

V and J are TRBV6-1 and TRBJ1-5; 7 bases fit TRBD1. This CDR3 contains 17 residues. Per the germline V gene, CDR1 is MNHNS and CDR2 is SASEGT. With 6 bases clipped from V and 2 bases from J, the junction kept 13 bases outside the gene matches. The CDR3 DNA reads TGTGCCAGCAGCGACGGTCGACAGGGTTGGGGCAATCAGCCCCAGCATTTT. Protein: CASSDGRQGWGNQPQHF.

A few counts support this clonotype. The V and J genes are TRBV27 and TRBJ2-5, with D possibly being TRBD2 (6 bases). CDR1 and CDR2 from the germline V gene are MNHEY and SMNVEV (reference sequence). The V gene lost 7 bases and the J gene lost 1 base, with 22 bases spanning the gap. CDR3 length: 17 residues. CDR3: CASTRTEAGRPQETQYF. In DNA form, the CDR3 reads TGTGCCAGCACCCGGACGGAGGCGGGACGCCCCCAAGAGACCCAGTACTTC.

The genes are TRBV20-1 and TRBJ2-7; D could derive from TRBD1 or TRBD2 (5 bases each). Germline CDR1 is DFQATT and CDR2 is SNEGSKA (reference sequence). The CDR3 contains 12 residues. V shed 3 bases and J shed 2 bases, with 8 bases lying between them. The CDR3 nucleotides are TGCAGTGCTAGCGGGGCCACCTACGAGCAGTACTTC. This codes for CSASGATYEQYF.

This chain links TRBV27 with TRBJ2-1; 7 nucleotides align to TRBD2. The CDR3 covers 17 residues. CDR1 is MNHEY, CDR2 SMNVEV, per germline (reference sequence). V trimming: 3 bases; J trimming: 3 bases; junction bases outside the gene matches: 11. DNA for the CDR3: TGTGCCAGCAGTTTGCCCCGTACGGGGGGACTCTACAATGAGCAGTTCTTC. Amino acids: CASSLPRTGGLYNEQFF.

This clonotype has ten or more counts. The chain combines TRBV20-1 with TRBJ1-4; 7 bases fit TRBD1. With V trimmed by 6 bases and J by 3 bases, 4 bases remained unmatched. Germline loops: CDR1 DFQATT, CDR2 SNEGSKA (reference sequence). There are 13 residues in the CDR3. The CDR3 loop reads CSATGAANEKLFF. The CDR3 region has the DNA TGCAGTGCCACAGGGGCGGCTAATGAAAAACTGTTTTTT.

This clonotype came up many times. This chain uses TRBV9 with TRBJ2-2; D gene ambiguous. Germline lookup yields CDR1 SGDLS and CDR2 YYNGEE. This CDR3 is 14 amino acids long. The ends were cut back, 4 bases at V and 7 bases at J, with 14 bases in the middle. The chain's CDR3 is CASSPRVLGGELFF. DNA of the CDR3: TGTGCCAGCAGCCCCCGGGTCCTAGGCGGGGAGCTGTTTTTT.

Points on this clonotype: A much larger clone lies one base from this, so it may be a read error. In DNA, the CDR3 is TGTGCCAGCAGCCAAGCCTCAGGTTACAGTGAGCAGTTCTTC. As protein: CASSQASGYSEQFF. The V gene is TRBV14, the J gene TRBJ2-1, with unresolved D. The CDR3 runs to 14 residues. Looked up from germline, CDR1 is SGHDN and CDR2 is FVKESK.

This clonotype was detected only a few times. The chain uses TRBV7-9 and TRBJ2-5, with 11 nucleotides matching TRBD2. In germline, CDR1 is SEHNR, CDR2 FQNEAQ (reference sequence). The CDR3 has 13 amino acids. Trimming took 5 bases from V and 6 from J; bases not matched to a gene: 2. This chain's CDR3 is CASSQTSGKTQYF. DNA of the CDR3: TGTGCCAGCAGCCAGACTAGCGGGAAGACCCAGTACTTC.

In its sample, this clonotype was seen many times. CDR3 protein: CASSFQESYEQYF. The CDR3 bases are TGTGCCAGCAGCTTTCAGGAATCCTACGAGCAGTACTTC. The V gene is TRBV11-2, the J gene TRBJ2-7; D gene unclear. CDR3 size: 13 residues. CDR1 is SGHAT and CDR2 is FQNNGV in the germline V gene. The ends were cut back, 3 bases at V and 1 base at J, with 7 bases in the middle.

V and J are TRBV20-1 and TRBJ2-5, with 9 bases matching TRBD2. The CDR3 consists of 15 residues. V was clipped by 1 base and J by 4 bases; unmatched bases: 7. In germline, CDR1 is DFQATT, CDR2 SNEGSKA (reference sequence). In DNA form, the CDR3 reads TGCAGTGCTAGAGCCGTAGCGGGAGTATCAGAGACCCAGTACTTC. Translated, it gives CSARAVAGVSETQYF.

This clonotype was seen only a few times. V gene TRBV7-2 combines with J gene TRBJ1-2, with TRBD1 matching over 7 bases. The CDR3 covers 16 residues. Germline assignment: CDR1 SGHTA and CDR2 FQGNSA. V trimming: 4 bases; J trimming: 5 bases; junction bases outside the gene matches: 13. The CDR3 DNA follows: TGTGCCAGCAGCTCGCCCCGACAGGGAGTGGCTTATGGCTACACCTTC. Encoded protein: CASSSPRQGVAYGYTF.

J is TRBJ1-1 and V is TRBV4-3; D not resolved. V was shortened by 0 bases and J by 3 bases, with 11 bases between the two germline ends. Germline CDR1 is LGHNA and CDR2 is YSLEER. CDR3 length: 15 residues. The CDR3 coding sequence is TGCGCCAGCAGCCAAGATAAGAAGGCTGACACTGAAGCTTTCTTT. Translated: CASSQDKKADTEAFF.

This clonotype was detected only a few times. This rearrangement joins TRBV12-3 or TRBV12-4 to TRBJ1-2; D remains ambiguous. The CDR3 spans 13 residues. Trimming took 3 bases from V and 4 from J, leaving 9 bases between them. The CDR3 spells CASSLSSTYGYTF. In DNA form, the CDR3 reads TGTGCCAGCAGTTTGTCTTCGACCTATGGCTACACCTTC.

This clonotype was detected only a few times. The chain couples TRBV3-1 to TRBJ2-4, with D perhaps matching TRBD2 (5 bases). Trimming removed 4 bases from V and 9 bases from J, with 22 bases in between. The germline V gene has CDR1 LGHDT and CDR2 YNNKEL (reference sequence). The CDR3 extends over 16 amino acids. The CDR3 spells CASSPRIGVTLGIQYF. The CDR3 nucleotides read TGTGCCAGCAGCCCCCGAATCGGGGTAACTTTGGGCATTCAGTACTTC.

This chain uses TRBV10-3 with TRBJ2-7, with D possibly TRBD2 on 6 matching bases. The CDR3 spans 14 residues. Germline lookup yields CDR1 ENHRY and CDR2 SYGVKD. V gave up 2 bases and J gave up 3 bases, with 11 bases separating them. The CDR3 loop is CAISEAGSIYEQYF. Written as DNA, the CDR3 is TGTGCCATCAGTGAGGCGGGAAGTATCTACGAGCAGTACTTC.

Ten or more counts support this clonotype. This chain joins TRBV4-3 and TRBJ2-1, with D possibly matching TRBD2 (5 bases). Looked up from germline, CDR1 is LGHNA and CDR2 is YSLEER. CDR3 size: 14 residues. Trimming removed 4 bases from V and 7 bases from J, with 14 bases in between. CDR3 protein: CASSRWVGINEQFF. DNA of the CDR3: TGCGCCAGCAGCCGGTGGGTCGGGATAAATGAGCAGTTCTTC.

The CDR3 region is CASSQKVDRTSGNTIYF. CDR3 DNA: TGTGCCAGCAGCCAAAAAGTGGACCGCACCTCTGGAAACACCATATATTTT. This chain connects TRBV3-1 to TRBJ1-3, with D hard to call. Germline V gene lookup returns CDR1 LGHDT and CDR2 YNNKEL (reference sequence). Trimming removed 2 bases at V and 0 bases at J, with 14 bases between. The CDR3 loop spans 17 amino acids.

This clonotype was found many times. The chain's CDR3 is CASSHDRGAGGDTQYF. CDR3 in DNA: TGTGCCAGCAGCCATGACAGGGGAGCTGGAGGAGATACGCAGTATTTT. This chain links TRBV14 with TRBJ2-3; 8 nucleotides match TRBD1. J was trimmed by 5 bases and V by 3 bases; bases with no gene match: 10. CDR3 length: 16 amino acids. Per germline, CDR1 SGHDN and CDR2 FVKESK.